These 22 T cell receptor beta chains were all obtained from the same sample, sequenced in a study of multiple sclerosis patients with progressive multifocal leukoencephalopathy. Libraries were prepared by immunoSEQ multiplex PCR; TCRdb keeps only in-frame clonotypes and omits some of them. Among around 30,000 clones listed, approximately 90% were seen once. The time point was: before natalizumab initiation. The sequenced sample consisted of PBMCs. Source of these receptors: a human donor with multiple sclerosis.

The CDR3 nucleotides read TGTGCCAGCAGCGCCTTTGGACTAGCGGGCGCCTACAATGAGCAGTTCTTC. It encodes CASSAFGLAGAYNEQFF. The rearrangement joins TRBV9 to TRBJ2-1; 11 bases map to TRBD2. CDR3 length: 17 residues. V lost 3 bases, J lost 2 bases, and 7 bases stayed unmatched. Germline V CDR1 and CDR2: SGDLS, YYNGEE.

This chain joins TRBV27 and TRBJ2-4; D remains unclear. Trimming left V 4 bases short and J 3 bases short, with 13 bases between. Germline-derived CDR1 and CDR2 are MNHEY and SMNVEV (reference sequence). This CDR3 has 15 amino acids. CDR3 in DNA: TGTGCCAGCAGTTCCAGGACCGGTGGCAAAAACATTCAGTACTTC. As protein: CASSSRTGGKNIQYF.

The V call is TRBV29-1, the J call TRBJ2-3, with D perhaps matching TRBD1 (5 bases). Trimming pared 3 bases from V and 1 base from J, leaving 8 bases between. The CDR3 sequence is 13 residues long. From germline, CDR1 is SQVTM and CDR2 ANQGSEA. This CDR3 reads CSVDSRGTDTQYF. The CDR3 region has the DNA TGCAGCGTTGATTCCAGGGGCACAGATACGCAGTATTTT.

V usage is TRBV15 and J usage is TRBJ2-4; unclear D gene. Trimming took 0 bases from V and 8 from J, leaving 2 bases between them. This CDR3 spans 11 amino acids. Germline assignment: CDR1 LNHNV and CDR2 YYDKDF (reference sequence). The CDR3 loop is CATSREDIQYF. The CDR3 nucleotides are TGTGCCACCAGCAGAGAGGACATTCAGTACTTC.

The chain has TRBV10-3 and TRBJ2-5, with 9 bases aligning to TRBD2. Germline assignment: CDR1 ENHRY and CDR2 SYGVKD. J was trimmed by 2 bases and V by 5 bases; bases with no gene match: 6. The CDR3 loop spans 15 amino acids. CDR3 sequence reads: CAISFSGRLQETQYF. Here the CDR3 DNA reads TGTGCCATCAGTTTCAGCGGGAGGTTACAAGAGACCCAGTACTTC.

The chain employs TRBV9 and TRBJ2-1, with TRBD2 as a possible D gene (6 bases). V was pared by 2 bases and J by 3 bases, with 9 bases between. CDR3 length equals 14 residues. CDR1 is SGDLS and CDR2 is YYNGEE in the germline V gene. CDR3 nucleotides: TGTGCCAGCAGCGTGGCGACTAGCTACAATGAGCAGTTCTTC. Protein: CASSVATSYNEQFF.

The chain joins TRBV5-6 to TRBJ1-2; 8 positions match TRBD1. Per the germline V gene, CDR1 is SGHDT and CDR2 is YYEEEE. The trim removed 0 bases at V and 6 bases at J, leaving 4 bases unmatched. CDR3 length: 14 amino acids. The CDR3 loop reads CASSLADRAHGYTF. In DNA form, the CDR3 reads TGTGCCAGCAGCTTGGCGGACAGGGCACATGGCTACACCTTC.

This sequence joins TRBV5-5 and TRBJ2-5, with 10 nucleotides matching TRBD1. Trimming cost V 4 bases and J 3 bases; bases outside gene matches: 6. Looked up from germline, CDR1 is SGHKS and CDR2 is YYEKEE (reference sequence). The CDR3 is 15 residues long. Here the CDR3 reads CASSHLGTGEETQYF. The CDR3 DNA sequence: TGTGCCAGCAGCCACCTTGGGACAGGGGAAGAGACCCAGTACTTC. The whole variable domain, filled in from reference TRBV5-5 and TRBJ2-5, reads DAGVTQSPTHLIKTRGQQVTLRCSPISGHKSVSWYQQVLGQGPQFIFQYYEKEERGRGNFPDRFSARQFPNYSSELNVNALLLGDSALYLCASSHLGTGEETQYFGPGTRLLVL.

CDR3 coding DNA: TGTGCCAGCTCTGTCTCCGGGACAGGGAGGGCCAATCAGCCCCAGCATTTT. Encoded protein: CASSVSGTGRANQPQHF. This chain connects TRBV27 to TRBJ1-5, with 9 bases that match TRBD1. The CDR3 runs 17 residues. Germline V lookup: CDR1 MNHEY, CDR2 SMNVEV (reference sequence). J was trimmed by 3 bases and V by 8 bases; bases with no gene match: 14.

The rearrangement uses TRBV4-3 and TRBJ2-7; maybe TRBD1 (6 bases). V was cut by 0 bases and J by 0 bases, with 9 bases left in between. The germline gives CDR1 LGHNA, CDR2 YSLEER. The CDR3 has 15 residues. In nucleotides, the CDR3 is TGCGCCAGCAGCCAAGAGTTGGGGGCCTCCTACGAGCAGTACTTC. Residues: CASSQELGASYEQYF.

The rearrangement joins TRBV28 to TRBJ2-3; 9 bases are a match to TRBD1. J gave up 3 bases and V 2 bases, and 6 bases lay outside the gene matches. The CDR3 is 16 residues long. Germline lookup yields CDR1 MDHEN and CDR2 SYDVKM. For the CDR3, the DNA is TGTGCCAGCAGTTTAGTCCTTGGACAGGGGACAGATACGCAGTATTTT. Translation gives CASSLVLGQGTDTQYF. Based on the CDR3 plus reference TRBV28 and TRBJ2-3, the full variable domain is DVKVTQSSRYLVKRTGEKVFLECVQDMDHENMFWYRQDPGLGLRLIYFSYDVKMKEKGDIPEGYSVSREKKERFSLILESASTNQTSMYLCASSLVLGQGTDTQYFGPGTRLTVL.

By proportion, this clone is medium-sized (0.01 to 0.1%). The chain combines TRBV5-6 with TRBJ2-7; D is tentatively TRBD1 or TRBD2 (5 bases each). The ends were cut back, 4 bases at V and 3 bases at J, with 14 bases in the middle. Germline V gene data show CDR1 as SGHDT and CDR2 as YYEEEE. The CDR3 has 14 residues. CDR3 sequence reads: CASSTPGDGYEQYF. The CDR3 nucleotides are TGTGCCAGCAGCACCCCCGGGGACGGCTACGAGCAGTACTTC.

V usage is TRBV18 and J usage is TRBJ2-7, with D possibly TRBD1 on 6 matching bases. Looked up from germline, CDR1 is KGHSH and CDR2 is LQKENI. The CDR3 contains 14 residues. The V end was cut by 1 base, the J end by 6 bases, with 13 bases between. The DNA of the CDR3 is TGTGCCAGCTCACCACTACAGGGTGATGCCGAGCAGTACTTC. Its protein is CASSPLQGDAEQYF.

The J gene is TRBJ2-2, the V gene TRBV7-9; perhaps TRBD2 as D (6 bases). Germline V gives CDR1 SEHNR, CDR2 FQNEAQ (reference sequence). CDR3 length equals 14 residues. Trimming took 3 bases from V and 3 from J, leaving 8 bases between them. CDR3 residues: CASSFSGYTGELFF. The CDR3 coding sequence is TGTGCCAGCAGCTTTAGCGGTTACACCGGGGAGCTGTTTTTT.

The chain has TRBV7-9 and TRBJ2-1, with 9 bases that match TRBD2. Trimming took 1 base from V and 15 from J; bases not matched to a gene: 19. The CDR3 has 17 residues. The germline gives CDR1 SEHNR, CDR2 FQNEAQ (reference sequence). The CDR3 reads CASSLERGLAGTGVRFF. The CDR3, as DNA: TGTGCCAGCAGCTTAGAACGAGGGCTAGCGGGAACTGGGGTCCGGTTCTTC.

The chain links TRBV27 to TRBJ1-2; D is uncertain. CDR1 is MNHEY, CDR2 SMNVEV, per germline (reference sequence). The V end lost 5 bases, the J end lost 7 bases, and 14 bases lay between the germline ends. This CDR3 contains 13 residues. CDR3 amino acids: CASSPTSEGGYTF. In nucleotides, the CDR3 is TGTGCCAGCAGTCCTACGTCCGAGGGTGGCTACACCTTC.

The chain uses TRBV14 and TRBJ2-2; no clear D gene. The V gene's germline CDR1 is SGHDN and CDR2 FVKESK. CDR3 length equals 12 residues. The ends were cut back, 4 bases at V and 5 bases at J, with 5 bases in the middle. CDR3 amino acids: CASSLETGELFF. CDR3 in DNA: TGTGCCAGCAGCCTCGAGACCGGGGAGCTGTTTTTT.

The chain links TRBV10-3 to TRBJ2-7, with D perhaps TRBD2 (6 bases). Germline assignment: CDR1 ENHRY and CDR2 SYGVKD. The CDR3 sequence is 16 residues long. Between the trimmed V and J ends, which lost 2 bases and 3 bases, there was a span of 17 bases. In DNA, the CDR3 is TGTGCCATCAGTGAGGTCCGCCCTGGAGGGGTCTACGAGCAGTACTTC. Residues: CAISEVRPGGVYEQYF.

V is TRBV27 and J is TRBJ2-1, with D possibly TRBD1 on 5 matching bases. This CDR3 has 14 residues. The V and J ends lost 4 bases and 5 bases respectively, with 12 bases between them. The V gene's germline CDR1 is MNHEY and CDR2 SMNVEV (reference sequence). Here the CDR3 reads CASSYMGQDNEQFF. The CDR3 DNA reads as TGTGCCAGCAGTTACATGGGGCAGGACAATGAGCAGTTCTTC.

This rearrangement joins TRBV27 to TRBJ1-1, with TRBD1 matching over 8 bases. The CDR3 has 15 amino acids. The V segment lost 5 bases and the J segment 4 bases; nucleotides outside the gene matches: 9. Germline CDR1 reads MNHEY; CDR2 reads SMNVEV (reference sequence). The CDR3 DNA reads TGTGCCAGCAGTCAACACAGGGGGGCTGGCACTGAAGCTTTCTTT. Protein: CASSQHRGAGTEAFF.

The chain joins TRBV11-2 to TRBJ2-5; maybe TRBD1 (6 bases). The J call may not be correct, given that the DNA end is closer to TRBJ2-7. CDR1 is SGHAT, CDR2 FQNNGV, per germline. The CDR3 runs to 15 residues. CDR3 sequence: CASSLGLGGGYEQYF. The CDR3 DNA sequence: TGTGCCAGCAGCTTGGGTTTAGGGGGTGGGTACGAGCAGTACTTC.

This chain connects TRBV7-2 to TRBJ1-3; TRBD1 aligns across 9 bases. Trimming cost V 1 base and J 0 bases; bases outside gene matches: 7. The CDR3 runs to 18 residues. CDR1 is SGHTA, CDR2 FQGNSA, per germline. The CDR3 reads CASSLGGQGTYSGNTIYF. The CDR3 coding sequence is TGTGCCAGCAGCTTAGGGGGACAGGGAACCTACTCTGGAAACACCATATATTTT.